This T cell receptor beta chain stems from a study of beta chain features in type 1 diabetes. Whole-study results and caveats: Patients' naive, central memory and Treg TCRB repertoires seemed closer to one another than those of healthy donors.

Germline CDR1 and CDR2: MNHEY and SVGAGI. CDR3 length equals 15 residues. The V and J ends lost 5 bases and 10 bases, in that order; junction bases with no gene match: 9. As every portion of the isolated RNA was reverse transcribed, the sequencing read expressed TCRB transcripts. Some 3.6 million reads was the average for naive, central memory and regulatory T cell samples. The data were produced by immunoSEQ multiplex PCR, yet TCRdb's version contains in-frame clones alone and is incomplete. The table shows 810,000 or so clones, with roughly a sixth occurring only once. This clone was found a few times. What it binds is unknown.

Sequenced: naive CD4+ T cells from blood. The V and J genes are TRBV6-5 and TRBJ2-2, with 11 bases that match TRBD2. The TCR comes from a woman between 18 and 29 years old in good health. The DNA of the CDR3 is TGTGCCAGCAGTCCCGAACTAGCGGGAGCGGTGGAGCTGTTTTTT. Translating gives CASSPELAGAVELFF.